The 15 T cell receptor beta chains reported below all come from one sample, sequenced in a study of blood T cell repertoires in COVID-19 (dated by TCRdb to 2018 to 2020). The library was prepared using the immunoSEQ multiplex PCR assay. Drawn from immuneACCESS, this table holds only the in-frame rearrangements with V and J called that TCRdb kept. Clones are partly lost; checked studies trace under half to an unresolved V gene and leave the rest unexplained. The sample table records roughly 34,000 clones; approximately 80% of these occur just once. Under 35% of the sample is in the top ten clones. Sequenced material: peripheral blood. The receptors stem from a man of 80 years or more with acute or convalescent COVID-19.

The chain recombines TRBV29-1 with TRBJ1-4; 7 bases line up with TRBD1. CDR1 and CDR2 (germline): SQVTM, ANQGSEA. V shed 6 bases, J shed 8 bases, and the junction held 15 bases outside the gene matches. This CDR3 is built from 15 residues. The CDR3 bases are TGCAGCGTCGTAGGAGTTGGGACAGAGACCGAAAAACTGTTTTTT. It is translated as CSVVGVGTETEKLFF.

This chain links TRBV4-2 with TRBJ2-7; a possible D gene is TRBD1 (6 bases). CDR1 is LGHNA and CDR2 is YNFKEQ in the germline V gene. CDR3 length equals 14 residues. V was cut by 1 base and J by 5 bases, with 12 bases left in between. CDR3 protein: CASSQGPGDHEQYF. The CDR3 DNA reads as TGTGCCAGCAGCCAAGGTCCAGGGGACCACGAGCAGTACTTC.

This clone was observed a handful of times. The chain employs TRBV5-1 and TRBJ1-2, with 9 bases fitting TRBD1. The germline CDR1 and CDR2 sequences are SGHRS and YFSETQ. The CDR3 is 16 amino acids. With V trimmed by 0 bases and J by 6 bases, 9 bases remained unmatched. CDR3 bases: TGCGCCAGCAGCTTGGGGTTGGACAGGGGTGTAAATGGCTACACCTTC. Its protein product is CASSLGLDRGVNGYTF.

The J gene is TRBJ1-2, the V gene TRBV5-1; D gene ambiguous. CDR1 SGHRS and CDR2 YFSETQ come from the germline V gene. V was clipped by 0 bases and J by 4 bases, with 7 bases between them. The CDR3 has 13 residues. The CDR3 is CASSLGASYGYTF. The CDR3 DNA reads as TGCGCCAGCAGCTTGGGCGCCTCCTATGGCTACACCTTC.

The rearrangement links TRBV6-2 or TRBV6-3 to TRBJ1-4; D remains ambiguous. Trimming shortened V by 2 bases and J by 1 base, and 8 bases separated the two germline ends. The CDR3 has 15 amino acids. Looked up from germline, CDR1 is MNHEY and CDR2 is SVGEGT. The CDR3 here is CASSYAARTNEKLFF. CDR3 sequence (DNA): TGTGCCAGCAGTTACGCGGCCCGAACTAATGAAAAACTGTTTTTT.

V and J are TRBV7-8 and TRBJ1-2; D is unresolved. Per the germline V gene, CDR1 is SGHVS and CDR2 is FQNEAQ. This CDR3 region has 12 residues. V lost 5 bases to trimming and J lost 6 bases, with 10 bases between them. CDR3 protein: CASSPSSHGYTF. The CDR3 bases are TGTGCCAGCAGCCCCAGTAGCCATGGCTACACCTTC.

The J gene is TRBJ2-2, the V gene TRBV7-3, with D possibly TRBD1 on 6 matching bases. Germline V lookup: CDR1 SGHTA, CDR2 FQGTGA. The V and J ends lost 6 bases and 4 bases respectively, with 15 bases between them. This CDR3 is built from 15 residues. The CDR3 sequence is CASSSQGFGTGELFF. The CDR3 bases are TGTGCCAGCAGTTCCCAGGGGTTTGGCACCGGGGAGCTGTTTTTT.

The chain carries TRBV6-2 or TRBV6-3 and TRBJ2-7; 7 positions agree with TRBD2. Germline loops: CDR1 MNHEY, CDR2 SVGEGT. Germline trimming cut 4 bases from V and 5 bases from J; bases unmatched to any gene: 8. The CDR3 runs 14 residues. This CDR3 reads CASSFAGAIHEQYF. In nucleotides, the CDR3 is TGTGCCAGCAGTTTTGCGGGAGCTATCCACGAGCAGTACTTC.

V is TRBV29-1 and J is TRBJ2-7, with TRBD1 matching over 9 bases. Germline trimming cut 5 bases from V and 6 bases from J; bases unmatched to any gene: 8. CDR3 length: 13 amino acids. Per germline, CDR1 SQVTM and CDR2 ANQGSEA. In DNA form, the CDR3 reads TGCAGCGTTCTCAAGACAGGGGGGGGCGAGCAGTACTTC. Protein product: CSVLKTGGGEQYF.

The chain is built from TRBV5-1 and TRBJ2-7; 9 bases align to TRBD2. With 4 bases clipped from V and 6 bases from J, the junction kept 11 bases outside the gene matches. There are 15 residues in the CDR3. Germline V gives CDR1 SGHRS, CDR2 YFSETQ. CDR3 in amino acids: CASSVDPGLASEQYF. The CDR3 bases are TGCGCCAGCAGCGTAGATCCGGGACTAGCTAGCGAGCAGTACTTC.

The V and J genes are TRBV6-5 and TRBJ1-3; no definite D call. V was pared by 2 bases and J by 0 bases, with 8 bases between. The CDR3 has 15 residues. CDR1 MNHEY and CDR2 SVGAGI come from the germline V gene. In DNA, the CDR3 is TGTGCCAGCAGTTACGCTGCAGGCTCTGGAAACACCATATATTTT. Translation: CASSYAAGSGNTIYF.

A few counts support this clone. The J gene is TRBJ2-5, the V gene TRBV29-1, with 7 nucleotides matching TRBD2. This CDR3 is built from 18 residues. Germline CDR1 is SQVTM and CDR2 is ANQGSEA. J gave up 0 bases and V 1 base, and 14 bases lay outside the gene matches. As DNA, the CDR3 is TGCAGCGTTGAAGCCCCTCCCCGTCAGCGGGGAAACCAAGAGACCCAGTACTTC. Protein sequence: CSVEAPPRQRGNQETQYF.

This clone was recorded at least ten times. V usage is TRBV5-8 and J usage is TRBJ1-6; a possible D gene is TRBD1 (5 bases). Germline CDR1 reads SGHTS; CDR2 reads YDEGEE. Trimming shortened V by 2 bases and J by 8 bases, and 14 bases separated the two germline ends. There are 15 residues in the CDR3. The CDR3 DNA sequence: TGTGCCAGCAGCTTCTCAGGGCGGTTATATTCACCCCTCCACTTT. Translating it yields CASSFSGRLYSPLHF. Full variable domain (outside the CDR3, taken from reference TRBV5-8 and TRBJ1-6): EAGVTQSPTHLIKTRGQQATLRCSPISGHTSVYWYQQALGLGLQFLLWYDEGEERNRGNFPPRFSGRQFPNYSSELNVNALELEDSALYLCASSFSGRLYSPLHFGNGTRLTVT.

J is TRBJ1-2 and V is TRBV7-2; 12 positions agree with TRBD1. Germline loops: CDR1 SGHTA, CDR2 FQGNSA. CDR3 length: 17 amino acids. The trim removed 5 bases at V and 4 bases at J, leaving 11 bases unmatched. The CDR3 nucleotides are TGTGCCAGCAGCCCCCAGGCAGGGACAGGGGGCGTCTATGGCTACACCTTC. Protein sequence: CASSPQAGTGGVYGYTF.

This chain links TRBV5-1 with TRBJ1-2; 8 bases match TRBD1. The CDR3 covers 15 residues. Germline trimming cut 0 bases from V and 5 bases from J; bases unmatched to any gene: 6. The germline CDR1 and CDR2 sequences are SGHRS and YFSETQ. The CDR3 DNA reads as TGCGCCAGCAGCTTGGACCAGGGGGCCGGGTATGGCTACACCTTC. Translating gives CASSLDQGAGYGYTF.